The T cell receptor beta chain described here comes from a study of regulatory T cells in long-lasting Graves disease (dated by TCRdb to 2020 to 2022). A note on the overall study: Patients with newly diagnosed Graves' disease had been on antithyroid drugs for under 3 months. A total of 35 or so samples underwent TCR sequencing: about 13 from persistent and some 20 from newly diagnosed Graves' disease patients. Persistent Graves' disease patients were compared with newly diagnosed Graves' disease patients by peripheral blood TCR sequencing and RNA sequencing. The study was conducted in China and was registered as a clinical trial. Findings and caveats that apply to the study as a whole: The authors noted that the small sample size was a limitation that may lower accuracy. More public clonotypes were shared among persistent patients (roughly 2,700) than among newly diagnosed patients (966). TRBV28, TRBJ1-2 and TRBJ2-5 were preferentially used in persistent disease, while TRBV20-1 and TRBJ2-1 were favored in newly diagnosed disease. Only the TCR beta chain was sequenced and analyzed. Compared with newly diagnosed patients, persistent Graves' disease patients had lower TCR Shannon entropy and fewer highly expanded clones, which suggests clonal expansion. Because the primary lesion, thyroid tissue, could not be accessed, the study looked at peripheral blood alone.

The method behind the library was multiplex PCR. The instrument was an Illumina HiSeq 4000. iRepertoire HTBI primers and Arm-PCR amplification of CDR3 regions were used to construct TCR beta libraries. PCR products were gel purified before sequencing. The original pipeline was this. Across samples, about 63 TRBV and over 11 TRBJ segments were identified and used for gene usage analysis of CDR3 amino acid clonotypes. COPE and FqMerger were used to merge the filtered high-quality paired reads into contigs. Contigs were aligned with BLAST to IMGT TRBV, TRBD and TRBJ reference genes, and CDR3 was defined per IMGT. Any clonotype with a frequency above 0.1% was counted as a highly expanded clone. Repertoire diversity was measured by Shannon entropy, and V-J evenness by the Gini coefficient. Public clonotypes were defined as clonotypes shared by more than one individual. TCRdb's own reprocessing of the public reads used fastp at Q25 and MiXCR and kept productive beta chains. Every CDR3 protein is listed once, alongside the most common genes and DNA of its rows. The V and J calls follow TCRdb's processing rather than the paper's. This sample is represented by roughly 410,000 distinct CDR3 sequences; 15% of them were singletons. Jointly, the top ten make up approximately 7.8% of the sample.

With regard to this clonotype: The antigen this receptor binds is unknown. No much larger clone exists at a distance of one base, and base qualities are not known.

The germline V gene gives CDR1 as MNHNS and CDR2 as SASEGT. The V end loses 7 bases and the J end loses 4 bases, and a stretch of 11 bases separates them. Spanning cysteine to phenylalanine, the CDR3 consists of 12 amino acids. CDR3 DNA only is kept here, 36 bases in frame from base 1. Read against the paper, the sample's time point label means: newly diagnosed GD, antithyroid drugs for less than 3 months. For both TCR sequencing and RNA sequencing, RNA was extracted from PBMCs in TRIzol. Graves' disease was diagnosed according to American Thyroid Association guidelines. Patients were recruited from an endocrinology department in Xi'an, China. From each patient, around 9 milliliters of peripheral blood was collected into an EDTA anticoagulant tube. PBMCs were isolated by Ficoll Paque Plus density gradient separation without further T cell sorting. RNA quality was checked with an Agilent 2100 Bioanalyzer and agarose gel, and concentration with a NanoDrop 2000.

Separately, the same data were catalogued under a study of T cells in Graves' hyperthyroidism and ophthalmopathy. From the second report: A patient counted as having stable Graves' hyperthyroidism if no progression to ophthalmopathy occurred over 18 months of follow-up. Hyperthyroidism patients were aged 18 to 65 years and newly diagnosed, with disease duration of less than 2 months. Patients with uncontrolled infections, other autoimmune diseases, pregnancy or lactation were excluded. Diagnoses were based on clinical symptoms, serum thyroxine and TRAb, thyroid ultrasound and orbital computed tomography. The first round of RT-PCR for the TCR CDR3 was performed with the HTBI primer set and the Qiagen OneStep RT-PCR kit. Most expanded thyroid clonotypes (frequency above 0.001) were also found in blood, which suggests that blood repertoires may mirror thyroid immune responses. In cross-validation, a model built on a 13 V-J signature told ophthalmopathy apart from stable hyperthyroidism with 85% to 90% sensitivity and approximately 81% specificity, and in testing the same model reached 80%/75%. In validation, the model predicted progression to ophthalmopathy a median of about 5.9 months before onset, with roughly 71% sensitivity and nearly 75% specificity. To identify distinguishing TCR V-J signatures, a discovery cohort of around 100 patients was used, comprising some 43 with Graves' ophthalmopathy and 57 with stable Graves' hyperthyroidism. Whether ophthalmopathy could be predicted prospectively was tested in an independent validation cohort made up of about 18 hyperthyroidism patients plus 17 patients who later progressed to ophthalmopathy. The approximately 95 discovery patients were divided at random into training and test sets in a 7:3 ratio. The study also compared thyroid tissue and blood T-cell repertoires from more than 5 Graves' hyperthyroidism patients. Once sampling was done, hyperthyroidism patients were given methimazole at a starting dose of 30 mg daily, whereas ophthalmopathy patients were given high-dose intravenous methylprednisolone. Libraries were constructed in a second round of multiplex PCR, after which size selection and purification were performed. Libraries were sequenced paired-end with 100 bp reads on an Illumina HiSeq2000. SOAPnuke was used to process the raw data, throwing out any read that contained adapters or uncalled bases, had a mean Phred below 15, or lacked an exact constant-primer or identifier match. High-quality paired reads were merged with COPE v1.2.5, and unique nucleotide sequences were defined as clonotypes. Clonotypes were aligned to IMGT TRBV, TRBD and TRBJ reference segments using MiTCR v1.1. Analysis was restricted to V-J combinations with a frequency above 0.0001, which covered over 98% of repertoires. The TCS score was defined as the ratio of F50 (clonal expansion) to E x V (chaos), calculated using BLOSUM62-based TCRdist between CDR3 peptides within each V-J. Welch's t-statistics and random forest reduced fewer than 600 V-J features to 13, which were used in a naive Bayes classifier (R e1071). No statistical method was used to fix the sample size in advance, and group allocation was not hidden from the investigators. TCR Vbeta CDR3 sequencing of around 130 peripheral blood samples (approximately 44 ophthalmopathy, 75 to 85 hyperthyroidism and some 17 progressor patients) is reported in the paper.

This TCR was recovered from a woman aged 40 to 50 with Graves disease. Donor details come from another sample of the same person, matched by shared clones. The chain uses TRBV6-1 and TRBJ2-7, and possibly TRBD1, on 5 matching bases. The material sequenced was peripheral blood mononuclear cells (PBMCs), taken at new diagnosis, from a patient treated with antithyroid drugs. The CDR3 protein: CASTKGLYEQYF. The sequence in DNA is TGTGCCAGCACCAAGGGGTTATACGAGCAGTACTTC.